This T cell receptor (beta chain) derives from a study of blood T cell repertoires in COVID-19. Germline CDR1 ENHRY, CDR2 SYGVKD. This CDR3 spans 14 amino acids. Between the trimmed V and J ends, which lost 2 bases and 0 bases, there was a span of 7 bases. Clones were sequenced by immunoSEQ multiplex PCR, and TCRdb holds only the in-frame ones, with some missing. The data contain around 180,000 clones, roughly 80% of them singletons. This sequence was found in a man aged 55 to 70 with active or convalescent COVID-19. The sample comprised peripheral blood. V is TRBV10-3 and J is TRBJ1-1; possibly TRBD1 for D (5 bases). DNA for the CDR3: TGTGCCATCAGTGAGCGGGGGGTGAACACTGAAGCTTTCTTT. Translated: CAISERGVNTEAFF.